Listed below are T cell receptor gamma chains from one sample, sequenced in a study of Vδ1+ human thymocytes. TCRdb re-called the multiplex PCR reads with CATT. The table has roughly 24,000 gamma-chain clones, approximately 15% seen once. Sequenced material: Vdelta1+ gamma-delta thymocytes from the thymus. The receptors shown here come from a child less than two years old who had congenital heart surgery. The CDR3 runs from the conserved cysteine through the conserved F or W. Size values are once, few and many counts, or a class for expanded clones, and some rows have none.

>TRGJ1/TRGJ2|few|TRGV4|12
CATWNAYYKKLF
TGTGCCACCTGGAATGCCTATTATAAGAAACTCTTT
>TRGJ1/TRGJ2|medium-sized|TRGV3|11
CATWDRPEKLF
TGTGCCACCTGGGACAGGCCGGAGAAACTCTTT
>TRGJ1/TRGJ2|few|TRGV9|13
CALAPFSLGMKLF
TGTGCCTTGGCCCCCTTCTCCCTTGGGATGAAACTCTTT
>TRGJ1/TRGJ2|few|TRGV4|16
CATWNGPKRCYYKKLF
TGTGCCACCTGGAATGGGCCCAAGCGGTGTTATTATAAGAAACTCTTT
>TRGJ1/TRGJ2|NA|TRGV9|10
CALWEVQRVF
TGTGCCTTGTGGGAGGTGCAGAGGGTCTTT
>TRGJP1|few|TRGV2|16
CATWDGSKVSGWFKIF
TGTGCCACCTGGGACGGGTCGAAAGTTTCGGGTTGGTTCAAGATATTT
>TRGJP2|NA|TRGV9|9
CALGGIKTF
TGTGCCTTAGGAGGGATCAAGACGTTT
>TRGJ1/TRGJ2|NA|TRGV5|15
CATWAPHSNYYKKLF
TGTGCCACCTGGGCCCCCCATTCGAATTATTATAAGAAACTCTTT
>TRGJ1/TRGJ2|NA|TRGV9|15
CALWEVGRYYYKKLF
TGTGCCTTGTGGGAGGTTGGGCGCTATTATTATAAGAAACTCTTT
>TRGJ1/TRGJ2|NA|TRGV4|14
CATWNGPGDYKKLF
TGTGCCACCTGGAATGGGCCAGGTGATTATAAGAAACTCTTT
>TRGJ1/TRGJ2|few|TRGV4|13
CATWDGLNYKRLF
TGTGCCACCTGGGATGGGCTTAATTATAAGAGACTCTTT
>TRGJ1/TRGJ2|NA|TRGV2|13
CATWDGNYYEKLF
TGTGCCACCTGGGACGGCAATTATTATGAGAAACTCTTT
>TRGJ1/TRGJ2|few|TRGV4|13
CATWDGDYYKKLF
TGTGCCACCTGGGATGGTGATTATTATAAGAAACTCTTT
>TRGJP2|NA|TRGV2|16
CATWDGPNGSDWIKTF
TGTGCCACCTGGGACGGGCCTAATGGTAGTGATTGGATCAAGACGTTT
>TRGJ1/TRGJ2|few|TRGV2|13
CATWDHNYYKKLF
TGTGCCACCTGGGACCACAATTATTATAAGAAACTCTTT
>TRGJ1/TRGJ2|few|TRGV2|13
CATWNPPGSKKLF
TGTGCCACCTGGAACCCCCCAGGGTCTAAGAAACTCTTT
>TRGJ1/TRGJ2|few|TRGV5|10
CATWRLKKLF
TGTGCCACCTGGCGCCTTAAGAAACTCTTT
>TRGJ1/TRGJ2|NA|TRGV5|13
CATWDTCYYKKLF
TGTGCCACCTGGGACACCTGCTATTATAAGAAACTCTTT
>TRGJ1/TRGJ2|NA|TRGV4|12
CATWNGRYKKLF
TGTGCCACCTGGAATGGGCGCTATAAGAAACTCTTT
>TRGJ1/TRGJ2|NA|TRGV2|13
CAIWDGLYYKKLF
TGTGCCATCTGGGACGGATTATATTATAAGAAACTCTTT